This T cell receptor beta chain was profiled in a study of cytotoxic CD8 clonotypes in ibrutinib-treated CLL. Study-level points and caveats: Different sampling times were used for sustained-remission and progressing patients.

Profiled with immunoSEQ multiplex PCR; TCRdb holds only in-frame clones, not every one. The sample holds about 160,000 clones; 81% are singletons and the top ten take roughly 2%. Trimming shortened V by 6 bases and J by 11 bases, and 26 bases separated the two germline ends. The V gene's germline CDR1 is MNHEY and CDR2 SMNVEV (reference sequence). There are 15 residues in the CDR3. Concerning this clone itself: Its antigen is unknown.

Material: PBMCs, obtained after 12 months of ibrutinib treatment. This clonotype was sampled from a human donor with chronic lymphocytic leukemia. The rearrangement links TRBV27 to TRBJ2-7, with D maybe TRBD2 (5 bases). The CDR3 DNA reads TGTGCCAGCAGCCGTGTAACTAGTCCCCCCTATGGGGAGTACTTC. It specifies CASSRVTSPPYGEYF.